The 29 T cell receptor beta chains below all came from one sample that was sequenced in a study of T cells expressing NK-cell markers. With the 5' RACE reads reprocessed, TCRdb shows one record per CDR3 protein and no DNA. This listing includes fewer than 400,000 distinct CDR3 sequences. Sample: blood T cells: a sorted CD56 or NKG2C T cell subset, CD4+ or CD8+ T cells, or bulk PBMC T cells (not recorded which). These receptors came from a man aged 18 to 70 in good health.

The gene calls are TRBV2 and TRBJ1-1; the TCRdb D gene call, TRBD1, has no DNA to confirm it. The CDR3 totals 14 residues. Germline V gene sequence: CDR1 SNHLY, CDR2 FYNNEI. The CDR3 spells CASSVLTGGTEAFF. The whole variable domain, remainder taken from reference TRBV2 and TRBJ1-1, is EPEVTQTPSHQVTQMGQEVILRCVPISNHLYFYWYRQILGQKVEFLVSFYNNEISEKSEIFDDQFSVERPDGSNFTLKIRSTKLEDSAMYFCASSVLTGGTEAFFGQGTRLTVV.

The chain uses TRBV10-3 and TRBJ2-3; the D call of TRBD2 rests on TCRdb alone, since no DNA is present to check it. CDR3 length equals 15 residues. Per germline, CDR1 ENHRY and CDR2 SYGVKD. CDR3 amino acids: CAISGASSLTDTQYF.

V gene TRBV11-2 combines with J gene TRBJ2-5; checking the TCRdb D call of TRBD2 is not possible without DNA. Germline CDR1 and CDR2: SGHAT and FQNNGV. The length of the CDR3 is 13 residues. The CDR3 sequence is CASSLLAWETQYF. The full variable domain, its missing parts supplied by reference TRBV11-2 and TRBJ2-5, is EAGVAQSPRYKIIEKRQSVAFWCNPISGHATLYWYQQILGQGPKLLIQFQNNGVVDDSQLPKDRFSAERLKGVDSTLKIQPAKLEDSAVYLCASSLLAWETQYFGPGTRLLVL.

The chain links TRBV6-5 to TRBJ1-1; the TCRdb D gene call, TRBD1, has no DNA to confirm it. CDR1 and CDR2 from the germline V gene are MNHEY and SVGAGI. This CDR3 has 15 residues. CDR3 residues: CASSYAGGSITEAFF.

The chain has TRBV12-3 or TRBV12-4 and TRBJ1-1; lacking DNA, the TRBD1 call made by TCRdb goes unchecked. The CDR3 sequence is 14 residues long. CDR3 sequence reads: CASSQGQGVAEAFF.

The rearrangement joins TRBV7-2 to TRBJ1-1; the D call from TCRdb, TRBD1, cannot be confirmed without DNA. CDR3 length: 14 residues. Germline assignment: CDR1 SGHTA and CDR2 FQGNSA. CDR3: CASSSVPGRTEAFF.

The chain carries TRBV5-1 and TRBJ1-2; the TRBD1 assignment by TCRdb is unverifiable without DNA. The CDR3 length is 15 residues. Germline V gene sequence: CDR1 SGHRS, CDR2 YFSETQ. CDR3: CASSLATGLNYGYTF.

J is TRBJ1-2 and V is TRBV29-1; the TCRdb call, TRBD1, lacks DNA for checking. The CDR3 contains 12 residues. Germline V lookup: CDR1 SQVTM, CDR2 ANQGSEA. The chain's CDR3 is CSVGQGARGYTF.

The chain uses TRBV5-6 and TRBJ1-3. The CDR3 has 18 residues. Germline CDR1 is SGHDT and CDR2 is YYEEEE. The CDR3 sequence: CASSLYVIGAFSGNTIYF.

The rearrangement joins TRBV4-2 to TRBJ2-3; without DNA, the TCRdb call of TRBD2 cannot be checked. Germline CDR1 and CDR2: LGHNA and YNFKEQ. This CDR3 is 19 amino acids long. CDR3: CASSPGLAGKGGLTDTQYF.

This chain joins TRBV12-3 or TRBV12-4 and TRBJ2-5; TCRdb indicates TRBD2, and absent DNA this call remains unverified. The CDR3 is 15 residues long. The CDR3 region is CASSPGSGGSGTQYF.

The chain employs TRBV2 and TRBJ1-1. The CDR3 covers 13 residues. Looked up from germline, CDR1 is SNHLY and CDR2 is FYNNEI. CDR3: CASSVAENTEAFF.

J is TRBJ1-1 and V is TRBV20-1. Germline CDR1 DFQATT, CDR2 SNEGSKA (reference sequence). The CDR3 length is 14 residues. The CDR3 loop is CSAPRGAANTEAFF.

CDR3 region: CSVLTDNTGELFF. The chain links TRBV29-1 to TRBJ2-2. Looked up from germline, CDR1 is SQVTM and CDR2 is ANQGSEA. CDR3 size: 13 residues.

The CDR3 here is CASSQRGNAGQYF. The chain carries TRBV3-1 and TRBJ2-3; the D call of TRBD1 rests on TCRdb alone, since no DNA is present to check it. Germline V lookup: CDR1 LGHDT, CDR2 YNNKEL (reference sequence). This CDR3 comprises 13 residues.

This chain links TRBV4-1 with TRBJ2-1; TCRdb designates TRBD1, a call that cannot be tested without DNA. CDR3 length equals 16 residues. The germline V gene encodes CDR1 MGHRA and CDR2 YSYEKL. The CDR3 sequence is CASSQAGRGGDNEQFF.

This sequence joins TRBV20-1 and TRBJ2-5; TCRdb lists TRBD1, though no DNA is available to test this call. Germline CDR1 and CDR2: DFQATT and SNEGSKA (reference sequence). The CDR3 contains 14 residues. CDR3 residues: CSATRGGYQETQYF.

The CDR3 loop is CASSNTGAAGSNEQFF. This chain links TRBV27 with TRBJ2-1; TCRdb gives TRBD1 as the D gene, but with no DNA this cannot be confirmed. CDR3 size: 16 residues. Germline V lookup: CDR1 MNHEY, CDR2 SMNVEV (reference sequence).

V is TRBV21-1 and J is TRBJ2-7. TRBV21-1 is tagged as a pseudogene. The CDR3 runs 14 residues. Here the CDR3 reads CATVSPPPPYEQYF.

The chain is built from TRBV28 and TRBJ1-1. The CDR3 totals 12 residues. Germline loops: CDR1 MDHEN, CDR2 SYDVKM. The CDR3: CASSYSRVQAFF.

The chain combines TRBV4-1 with TRBJ1-2. CDR3 size: 15 residues. Germline V lookup: CDR1 MGHRA, CDR2 YSYEKL. This CDR3 is CASSQGTTTNYGYTF.

The chain carries TRBV20-1 and TRBJ2-3. The CDR3 totals 12 residues. Germline V gene sequence: CDR1 DFQATT, CDR2 SNEGSKA (reference sequence). The CDR3 spells CSRLGALDTQYF.

The chain recombines TRBV6-1 with TRBJ1-6. Germline V gene data show CDR1 as MNHNS and CDR2 as SASEGT. The CDR3 sequence is 15 residues long. CDR3 loop: CASTDGVYARSPLHF.

The chain links TRBV28 to TRBJ2-1. In germline, CDR1 is MDHEN, CDR2 SYDVKM. The CDR3 covers 14 residues. CDR3 protein: CASSIWPGYNEQFF.

The chain combines TRBV20-1 with TRBJ2-3; TCRdb's assignment of TRBD2 cannot be checked, as there is no DNA. Germline CDR1 and CDR2: DFQATT and SNEGSKA (reference sequence). CDR3 length equals 15 residues. The CDR3 loop is CSAPGQRRSTDTQYF.

The rearrangement uses TRBV29-1 and TRBJ2-1. The CDR3 contains 16 residues. Looked up from germline, CDR1 is SQVTM and CDR2 is ANQGSEA. This CDR3 reads CSVEGNGLGSYNEQFF.

This chain links TRBV20-1 with TRBJ1-6; TCRdb's assignment of TRBD1 cannot be checked, as there is no DNA. The germline gives CDR1 DFQATT, CDR2 SNEGSKA (reference sequence). CDR3 size: 12 residues. CDR3 amino acids: CSARPGQSPLHF.

The rearrangement joins TRBV2 to TRBJ1-1. Per the germline V gene, CDR1 is SNHLY and CDR2 is FYNNEI. The CDR3 is made up of 13 amino acids. The CDR3 loop reads CASSVGRRNEAFF.

The chain recombines TRBV7-2 with TRBJ1-5; TCRdb indicates TRBD1, and absent DNA this call remains unverified. Germline values: CDR1 SGHTA, CDR2 FQGNSA. This CDR3 has 16 residues. The CDR3 sequence is CASSSKGVFNMQPQHF.